The 32 T cell receptor beta chains in this list originate from one sample, sequenced in a study of cytomegalovirus exposure and HLA in healthy donors. PCR involved 60 Vbeta and 13 Jbeta primers. The table came from immunoSEQ multiplex PCR; TCRdb's copy has only in-frame clones and leaves some out. The table includes 150,000 to 250,000 clones, 70% to 85% detected once. The material sequenced was PBMCs. These receptors were collected from a boy between 2 and 15 years old in good health and CMV-seronegative.

The V gene is TRBV7-9, the J gene TRBJ1-4, with no clear D. CDR3 size: 13 residues. Trimming stripped 1 base from V and 8 bases from J, with 8 bases between. Germline assignment: CDR1 SEHNR and CDR2 FQNEAQ (reference sequence). CDR3 nucleotide sequence: TGTGCCAGCAGCTTAGGCACACCGGAAAAACTGTTTTTT. Its translation: CASSLGTPEKLFF.

The chain combines TRBV4-1 with TRBJ1-4; no reliable D call. The CDR3 covers 16 residues. Germline loops: CDR1 MGHRA, CDR2 YSYEKL. Trimming left V 1 base short and J 8 bases short, with 17 bases between. The CDR3 DNA sequence: TGCGCCAGCAGCCAAGGACGGGGAGGGCTTTGGGAAAAACTGTTTTTT. Protein product: CASSQGRGGLWEKLFF.

In this sample, this clone turned up a few times. The chain joins TRBV2 to TRBJ1-2; no clear D gene. Germline CDR1 is SNHLY and CDR2 is FYNNEI. This CDR3 contains 13 residues. V lost 4 bases and J 4 bases, leaving 10 bases between the germline ends. Here the CDR3 reads CASSGSPSYGYTF. CDR3 bases: TGTGCCAGCAGTGGTAGTCCCTCCTATGGCTACACCTTC.

The rearrangement links TRBV19 to TRBJ1-5; the D gene is possibly TRBD1 (5 bases). V was cut by 6 bases and J by 2 bases, with 14 bases left in between. CDR3 length: 15 residues. Germline CDR1 and CDR2: LNHDA and SQIVND (reference sequence). The CDR3: CASSPRGKGNQPQHF. CDR3 in DNA: TGTGCCAGTAGCCCTCGGGGGAAGGGCAATCAGCCCCAGCATTTT.

The genes are TRBV11-3 and TRBJ2-7; 8 nucleotides align to TRBD1. Germline CDR1 reads SGHNT; CDR2 reads YENEEA. The junction had 14 bases not matched to a gene; V was cut back by 4 bases and J by 3 bases. CDR3 length: 17 residues. The chain's CDR3 is CASSSEAWDRTDYEQYF. The CDR3 nucleotides are TGTGCCAGCAGCTCCGAGGCCTGGGACAGGACGGACTACGAGCAGTACTTC.

The genes are TRBV7-2 and TRBJ2-1, with 8 bases aligning to TRBD1. Germline loops: CDR1 SGHTA, CDR2 FQGNSA. With 3 bases clipped from V and 9 bases from J, the junction kept 19 bases outside the gene matches. This CDR3 is 18 amino acids long. This chain's CDR3 is CASSLLSRGRGLRGEQFF. In DNA, the CDR3 is TGTGCCAGCAGCTTGCTATCTAGGGGCAGGGGGCTCAGGGGTGAGCAGTTCTTC.

V usage is TRBV9 and J usage is TRBJ1-2; maybe TRBD1 (5 bases). With 3 bases removed from V and 1 base from J, the gap between germline ends came to 10 bases. The CDR3 sequence is 14 residues long. Per the germline V gene, CDR1 is SGDLS and CDR2 is YYNGEE. The chain's CDR3 is CASSGTPFNYGYTF. DNA of the CDR3: TGTGCCAGCAGCGGGACACCCTTTAACTATGGCTACACCTTC.

The rearrangement uses TRBV6-1 and TRBJ2-7, with 11 bases aligning to TRBD1. The germline V gene encodes CDR1 MNHNS and CDR2 SASEGT. V lost 5 bases, J lost 4 bases, and 4 bases stayed unmatched. The length of the CDR3 is 14 residues. This chain's CDR3 is CASSPRDRGYEQYF. DNA for the CDR3: TGTGCCAGCAGTCCCCGGGACAGGGGGTACGAGCAGTACTTC.

This clone was seen a handful of times. CDR3 nucleotides: TGTGCCAGCAGCTTAGTCGGGGGGCCCTCCTACGAGCAGTACTTC. Its protein product is CASSLVGGPSYEQYF. The chain recombines TRBV11-2 with TRBJ2-7, with D possibly matching TRBD2 (7 bases). Between the trimmed V and J ends, which lost 1 base and 0 bases, there was a span of 10 bases. CDR3 length equals 15 residues. In germline, CDR1 is SGHAT, CDR2 FQNNGV.

The J gene is TRBJ1-2, the V gene TRBV19; D perhaps matches TRBD1 (6 bases). Germline V gives CDR1 LNHDA, CDR2 SQIVND (reference sequence). V was clipped by 6 bases and J by 4 bases, with 18 bases between them. The CDR3 sequence is 15 residues long. DNA of the CDR3: TGTGCCAGTAGCCCTACAGGGTATGGTGTCTATGGCTACACCTTC. Translation gives CASSPTGYGVYGYTF.

This clone was detected once. Relative to the germline gene, one junction end is altered; a read error may explain this. V gene TRBV7-9 combines with J gene TRBJ2-3, with D possibly TRBD2 on 7 matching bases. There are 15 residues in the CDR3. Germline V gives CDR1 SEHNR, CDR2 FQNEAQ (reference sequence). In nucleotides, the CDR3 is TGTTCCAGCAGCTTAGTGGGGGGGGGCCCAGATACGCAGTATTTT. Translation: CSSSLVGGGPDTQYF.

This clone has more than one count but fewer than ten. The chain employs TRBV10-3 and TRBJ2-1, with a possible D match to TRBD1 (5 bases). The germline V gene has CDR1 ENHRY and CDR2 SYGVKD. The CDR3 consists of 15 residues. Trimming cost V 4 bases and J 5 bases, with 15 bases left between them. The CDR3 DNA is TGTGCCATCAGTGGGGGCTGGGCTGGAAACAATGAGCAGTTCTTC. Its protein product is CAISGGWAGNNEQFF.

This clone has a single count. The chain couples TRBV7-2 to TRBJ2-5, with 7 bases lining up with TRBD2. CDR3 length: 13 residues. Per the germline V gene, CDR1 is SGHTA and CDR2 is FQGNSA. J lost 4 bases, V lost 5 bases, and 4 bases had no gene match. The CDR3 DNA reads as TGTGCCAGCAGCCAGGGACTACCAGAGACCCAGTACTTC. Translated, it gives CASSQGLPETQYF.

This clone was seen only once. This chain links TRBV19 with TRBJ1-1; 7 nucleotides agree with TRBD1. The V gene end was trimmed by 5 bases and the J gene end by 1 base; junction bases not matched to a gene: 4. This CDR3 region has 14 residues. From germline, CDR1 is LNHDA and CDR2 SQIVND (reference sequence). This CDR3 reads CASSLYRGNTEAFF. The CDR3 DNA sequence: TGTGCCAGTAGTCTTTACAGGGGGAACACTGAAGCTTTCTTT.

The V and J genes are TRBV27 and TRBJ1-2, with 10 positions matching TRBD1. This CDR3 spans 13 amino acids. After removal of 6 bases from V and 4 bases from J, the junction contained 2 bases not matched to a gene. Germline loops: CDR1 MNHEY, CDR2 SMNVEV (reference sequence). As DNA, the CDR3 is TGTGCCAGCAGGGGACAGGGGTCCTATGGCTACACCTTC. As protein: CASRGQGSYGYTF.

V usage is TRBV7-2 and J usage is TRBJ2-7, with TRBD2 identical over 9 bases. Germline V gene lookup returns CDR1 SGHTA and CDR2 FQGNSA. The CDR3 contains 15 residues. The V and J ends lost 0 bases and 4 bases, in that order; junction bases with no gene match: 4. CDR3: CASSLASRGGYEQYF. The CDR3 region has the DNA TGTGCCAGCAGCTTAGCCTCGCGGGGGGGTTACGAGCAGTACTTC.

The chain links TRBV7-3 to TRBJ2-1; TRBD2 aligns across 12 bases. CDR3 length: 14 amino acids. Unmatched junction bases numbered 3, after V lost 5 bases and J lost 7 bases. Germline V gene lookup returns CDR1 SGHTA and CDR2 FQGTGA. CDR3 sequence: CASSTSGGQNEQFF. The DNA of the CDR3 is TGTGCCAGCAGCACTAGCGGGGGGCAGAATGAGCAGTTCTTC.

The gene calls are TRBV7-2 and TRBJ1-2; possible D gene TRBD1, 5 bases. Germline CDR1 and CDR2: SGHTA and FQGNSA. The CDR3 totals 15 residues. V gave up 2 bases and J gave up 8 bases, with 18 bases separating them. The DNA for the CDR3 is TGTGCCAGCAGCTTAACGGTCAGGGTGGGAGGGGGCTACACCTTC. This gives the protein CASSLTVRVGGGYTF.

CDR3 coding DNA: TGTGCCAGCACCCTGTGGGGGGTCGGGCAGCCCCAGCATTTT. It translates to CASTLWGVGQPQHF. The chain joins TRBV6-6 to TRBJ1-5; tentative D call: TRBD1 (5 bases). The CDR3 sequence is 14 residues long. Trimming pared 7 bases from V and 7 bases from J, leaving 17 bases between. Per the germline V gene, CDR1 is MNHNY and CDR2 is SVGAGI (reference sequence).

The CDR3 region has the DNA TGTGCCAGCAGCGTGACTAGCGGGGCGGGGGAGACCCAGTACTTC. Amino acid sequence: CASSVTSGAGETQYF. J is TRBJ2-5 and V is TRBV5-4; 11 nucleotides match TRBD2. CDR1 SGHNT and CDR2 YYREEE come from the germline V gene (reference sequence). Trimming cost V 4 bases and J 5 bases; bases outside gene matches: 7. This CDR3 has 15 residues.

V usage is TRBV21-1 and J usage is TRBJ2-7; the DNA was not used to check the table's D call, TRBD2. TRBV21-1 is a recognized pseudogene. CDR3 size: 16 residues. CDR3: CASSSPSGANSYEQYF. The CDR3 DNA sequence: TGTGCCAGCAGCTCCCCTAGCGGGGCGAACTCCTACGAGCAGTACTTC.

This chain connects TRBV18 to TRBJ2-1; the match to TRBD1 covers 9 bases. The CDR3 contains 18 residues. In germline, CDR1 is KGHSH, CDR2 LQKENI. V lost 0 bases and J lost 7; bases outside the gene matches: 13. As DNA, the CDR3 is TGTGCCAGCTCACCACCTTCCCCCCTACAGGGGGCGGGGAATGAGCAGTTCTTC. This codes for CASSPPSPLQGAGNEQFF.

The rearrangement links TRBV5-1 to TRBJ2-1; 10 bases are shared with TRBD2. The CDR3 runs 14 residues. Germline-derived CDR1 and CDR2 are SGHRS and YFSETQ. J lost 8 bases, V lost 2 bases, and 4 bases had no gene match. The CDR3 coding sequence is TGCGCCAGCAGCTTACGGACTAGCGGCGATGAGCAGTTCTTC. It codes for CASSLRTSGDEQFF.

The chain joins TRBV5-4 to TRBJ1-1; tentatively, D is TRBD1 (6 bases). CDR3 length: 13 residues. Looked up from germline, CDR1 is SGHNT and CDR2 is YYREEE (reference sequence). V shed 4 bases and J shed 7 bases, with 14 bases lying between them. The CDR3 DNA sequence: TGTGCCAGCAGCCGTGACAGGTCGGGTGAAGCTTTCTTT. It codes for CASSRDRSGEAFF.

This clone has just one count. The gene calls are TRBV7-2 and TRBJ2-7, with 10 bases fitting TRBD1. The V and J ends lost 5 bases and 2 bases, in that order; junction bases with no gene match: 6. Looked up from germline, CDR1 is SGHTA and CDR2 is FQGNSA. There are 15 residues in the CDR3. CDR3 sequence: CASSRGQGGPYEQYF. DNA of the CDR3: TGTGCCAGCAGCCGAGGACAGGGGGGCCCCTACGAGCAGTACTTC. The full variable domain, rest sourced from reference TRBV7-2 and TRBJ2-7, is GAGVSQSPSNKVTEKGKDVELRCDPISGHTALYWYRQSLGQGLEFLIYFQGNSAPDKSGLPSDRFSAERTGGSVSTLTIQRTQQEDSAVYLCASSRGQGGPYEQYFGPGTRLTVT.

The CDR3, as DNA: TGTGCCAGCAGTCGATGGAGGCCGCATTCACCCCTCCACTTT. Protein sequence: CASSRWRPHSPLHF. This chain joins TRBV7-9 and TRBJ1-6; D remains unclear. The germline V and J ends were trimmed by 6 bases and 8 bases, with 14 bases remaining between them. The CDR3 is 14 residues long. The germline V gene has CDR1 SEHNR and CDR2 FQNEAQ (reference sequence).

This chain joins TRBV11-2 and TRBJ2-7; possibly TRBD2 for D (6 bases). V lost 5 bases, J lost 3 bases, and 14 bases lay in between. This CDR3 comprises 14 residues. CDR1 is SGHAT and CDR2 is FQNNGV in the germline V gene. Here the CDR3 DNA reads TGTGCCAGCAGCACCGGACTACTTTTCTACGAGCAGTACTTC. Residues: CASSTGLLFYEQYF. Combining the CDR3 with reference TRBV11-2 and TRBJ2-7 gives the whole variable domain EAGVAQSPRYKIIEKRQSVAFWCNPISGHATLYWYQQILGQGPKLLIQFQNNGVVDDSQLPKDRFSAERLKGVDSTLKIQPAKLEDSAVYLCASSTGLLFYEQYFGPGTRLTVT.

This clone has more than one count but fewer than ten. This chain uses TRBV4-3 with TRBJ1-3; D remains ambiguous. Looked up from germline, CDR1 is LGHNA and CDR2 is YSLEER. The CDR3 contains 15 residues. V was clipped by 0 bases and J by 2 bases, with 8 bases between them. In nucleotides, the CDR3 is TGCGCCAGCAGCCAAGATGGAGGTACTGGAAACACCATATATTTT. Protein: CASSQDGGTGNTIYF.

The chain employs TRBV5-1 and TRBJ2-1, with D possibly matching TRBD1 (6 bases). Per germline, CDR1 SGHRS and CDR2 YFSETQ. The CDR3 is 14 amino acids. Trimming pared 0 bases from V and 2 bases from J, leaving 6 bases between. The CDR3 loop is CASSLGDTYNEQFF. The CDR3 DNA reads TGCGCCAGCAGCTTGGGGGACACCTACAATGAGCAGTTCTTC.

The V call is TRBV5-3, the J call TRBJ1-2; the D gene is possibly TRBD1 (6 bases). TRBV5-3 is labeled an ORF, and its function is uncertain. V lost 3 bases, J lost 5 bases, and 11 bases lay in between. The CDR3 loop spans 13 amino acids. CDR3 in DNA: TGTGCCAGAAGCTGGCGGGGGCCATATGGCTACACCTTC. Amino acids: CARSWRGPYGYTF.

The chain carries TRBV23-1 and TRBJ1-4; the D gene is possibly TRBD1 (5 bases). TRBV23-1 falls under the ORF class, with uncertain function. This CDR3 comprises 16 residues. V was pared by 0 bases and J by 7 bases, with 15 bases between. CDR3 sequence: CASSQSSQGGGEKLFF. The CDR3 region has the DNA TGCGCCAGCAGTCAATCGAGTCAGGGCGGGGGTGAAAAACTGTTTTTT.

The rearrangement uses TRBV5-4 and TRBJ1-6; 7 bases match TRBD1. Germline trimming cut 4 bases from V and 6 bases from J; bases unmatched to any gene: 4. CDR1 is SGHNT and CDR2 is YYREEE in the germline V gene (reference sequence). This CDR3 has 14 amino acids. In DNA, the CDR3 is TGTGCCAGCAGCCAGGACAGGAGTAATTCACCCCTCCACTTT. It encodes CASSQDRSNSPLHF.